What follows are 23 T cell receptor beta chains derived from one specimen sequenced in a study of control samples from healthy donors and cancer patients (dated by TCRdb to between 2020 and 2021). Library creation used the immunoSEQ multiplex PCR assay. Imported from immuneACCESS, the table was reduced by TCRdb to in-frame sequences with V and J called. These copies leave out some clones; in studies compared against another copy, an unresolved V gene accounts for under half, and the cause of the remainder is not known. For this sample the table gives about 410,000 clones, of which around 90% were detected only once. Clones ranked in the top ten supply 5% to 8% of the sample. Input material: PBMCs. Receptors were obtained from a man aged 40-49 years with head and neck cancer.

The rearrangement uses TRBV5-1 and TRBJ1-1, with no clear D. V lost 0 bases, J lost 2 bases, and 8 bases lay in between. Germline V gene data show CDR1 as SGHRS and CDR2 as YFSETQ. The CDR3 is 14 amino acids. The CDR3 sequence: CASSLGEVNTEAFF. The CDR3 nucleotides read TGCGCCAGCAGCTTGGGGGAGGTAAACACTGAAGCTTTCTTT.

This sequence joins TRBV9 and TRBJ2-4; no reliable D call. Deletions cut 0 bases from V and 2 bases from J, with 9 bases between. The CDR3 runs 15 residues. Germline V gives CDR1 SGDLS, CDR2 YYNGEE. DNA for the CDR3: TGTGCCAGCAGCGTAGGTCCCCAAACCAAAAACATTCAGTACTTC. Protein product: CASSVGPQTKNIQYF. The variable domain in full, completed from reference TRBV9 and TRBJ2-4, reads DSGVTQTPKHLITATGQRVTLRCSPRSGDLSVYWYQQSLDQGLQFLIQYYNGEERAKGNILERFSAQQFPDLHSELNLSSLELGDSALYFCASSVGPQTKNIQYFGAGTRLSVL.

The chain uses TRBV29-1 and TRBJ1-1, with a possible D match to TRBD1 (5 bases). The CDR3 is 13 amino acids. V was shortened by 8 bases and J by 1 base, with 14 bases between the two germline ends. Germline V lookup: CDR1 SQVTM, CDR2 ANQGSEA. The chain's CDR3 is CSSKSGGNTEAFF. In DNA form, the CDR3 reads TGCAGCTCGAAAAGTGGGGGGAACACTGAAGCTTTCTTT.

V and J are TRBV2 and TRBJ1-1, with D maybe TRBD1 (5 bases). CDR1 is SNHLY and CDR2 is FYNNEI in the germline V gene. The CDR3 length is 14 residues. With 2 bases removed from V and 6 bases from J, the gap between germline ends came to 13 bases. As DNA, the CDR3 is TGTGCCAGCAGTGAAAATCTGGGGGTGGCTGAAGCTTTCTTT. It encodes CASSENLGVAEAFF.

The J gene is TRBJ2-5, the V gene TRBV28, with TRBD2 matching 7 bases. CDR1 MDHEN and CDR2 SYDVKM come from the germline V gene. The CDR3 length is 14 residues. Losses at the gene ends were 11 bases for V and 0 bases for J; bases not matched to a gene: 9. CDR3 in DNA: TGTGCCCCCTCGGGGGGACCAAACCAAGAGACCCAGTACTTC. Translation: CAPSGGPNQETQYF.

This clone came up a few times. CDR3 in amino acids: CASSLAAGTIYF. The CDR3 DNA reads TGTGCCAGCAGCTTGGCCGCGGGAACAATTTACTTC. The rearrangement joins TRBV5-6 to TRBJ2-5; weak D call: TRBD2 (6 bases). V was shortened by 0 bases and J by 14 bases, with 14 bases between the two germline ends. CDR3 length equals 12 residues. Germline V gene sequence: CDR1 SGHDT, CDR2 YYEEEE.

CDR3 protein: CASSPRTSGGYQETQYF. The CDR3 region has the DNA TGTGCCAGCAGCCCTCGGACTAGCGGGGGGTATCAAGAGACCCAGTACTTC. The V and J genes are TRBV9 and TRBJ2-5, with TRBD2 matching 14 bases. V shed 4 bases and J 2 bases; nucleotides not matched to a gene: 7. CDR1 is SGDLS, CDR2 YYNGEE, per germline. The CDR3 runs to 17 residues.

The chain employs TRBV18 and TRBJ1-2, with no clear D. Germline V gives CDR1 KGHSH, CDR2 LQKENI. The germline V and J ends were trimmed by 2 bases and 6 bases, with 10 bases remaining between them. CDR3 size: 13 residues. Here the CDR3 reads CASSPSRLDGYTF. CDR3 in DNA: TGTGCCAGCTCACCAAGTCGGCTAGATGGCTACACCTTC.

V is TRBV2 and J is TRBJ1-2; 9 bases are a match to TRBD1. V dropped 6 bases and J dropped 5; count of bases not matched to a gene: 7. The CDR3 runs 14 residues. Germline CDR1 reads SNHLY; CDR2 reads FYNNEI. The chain's CDR3 is CASSADRGWYGYTF. In nucleotides, the CDR3 is TGTGCCAGCAGCGCGGACAGGGGTTGGTATGGCTACACCTTC.

The rearrangement uses TRBV7-2 and TRBJ2-7; 7 nucleotides match TRBD2. CDR1 and CDR2 (germline): SGHTA, FQGNSA. CDR3 length: 17 residues. J lost 3 bases, V lost 2 bases, and 13 bases had no gene match. CDR3 bases: TGTGCCAGCAGCTTATTAGCGGGTTGGGCAAACTACTACGAGCAGTACTTC. Protein sequence: CASSLLAGWANYYEQYF.

V and J are TRBV10-3 and TRBJ2-7, with D perhaps TRBD1 (6 bases). Germline V lookup: CDR1 ENHRY, CDR2 SYGVKD. The CDR3 has 14 residues. V shed 11 bases and J shed 0 bases, with 17 bases lying between them. The CDR3 DNA sequence: TGTGCCCTGGCCCCTCACAGGGACTCCTACGAGCAGTACTTC. Its protein product is CALAPHRDSYEQYF.

This chain links TRBV6-5 with TRBJ2-7; TRBD2 agrees at 9 bases. V lost 5 bases and J lost 6; bases outside the gene matches: 11. Per the germline V gene, CDR1 is MNHEY and CDR2 is SVGAGI. CDR3 size: 15 residues. CDR3 region: CASSPPGTSIGEQYF. CDR3 DNA sequence: TGTGCCAGCAGTCCCCCCGGGACTAGCATCGGCGAGCAGTACTTC.

The CDR3 DNA sequence: TGCGCCAGCAGCCTGTTAGGAGGGGCCTACGAGCAGTACTTC. Its protein product is CASSLLGGAYEQYF. The chain links TRBV4-1 to TRBJ2-7; the D gene is possibly TRBD2 (6 bases). This CDR3 contains 14 residues. Between the trimmed V and J ends, which lost 4 bases and 2 bases, there was a span of 12 bases. Germline V lookup: CDR1 MGHRA, CDR2 YSYEKL.

The V gene is TRBV3-1 (or the pseudogene TRBV3-2), the J gene TRBJ2-2; D is possibly TRBD1 (5 bases). Trimming shortened V by 1 base and J by 1 base, and 7 bases separated the two germline ends. Germline V lookup: CDR1 LGHDT, CDR2 YNNKEL (reference sequence). The CDR3 totals 15 residues. CDR3 residues: CASSQGDRNTGELFF. The CDR3 region has the DNA TGTGCCAGCAGCCAAGGCGACAGGAACACCGGGGAGCTGTTTTTT.

The genes are TRBV11-2 and TRBJ2-3, with TRBD2 identical over 12 bases. The CDR3 is 16 amino acids. V lost 3 bases, J lost 9 bases, and 10 bases stayed unmatched. Germline V gene data show CDR1 as SGHAT and CDR2 as FQNNGV. The CDR3 region has the DNA TGTGCCAGCAGCTTCGGGCTAGCGGGGGGGGTAGGGACGCAGTATTTT. Amino acid sequence: CASSFGLAGGVGTQYF.

The CDR3 nucleotides read TGTGCCAGCAGTGAGAGGGTATGGATGGGATTGGGGCAGCCCCAGCATTTT. This translates into CASSERVWMGLGQPQHF. The chain has TRBV2 and TRBJ1-5; D ambiguous. CDR1 SNHLY and CDR2 FYNNEI come from the germline V gene. Trimming removed 3 bases at V and 7 bases at J, with 22 bases between. The CDR3 totals 17 residues.

V gene TRBV7-2 combines with J gene TRBJ1-4, with 7 bases that match TRBD1. Germline-derived CDR1 and CDR2 are SGHTA and FQGNSA. The CDR3 is made up of 17 amino acids. V lost 8 bases to trimming and J lost 3 bases; unmatched junction nucleotides: 15. The CDR3, as DNA: TGTGCCAGCGGCCCCGGGACAGTCACTGTGGCTAATGAAAAACTGTTTTTT. It translates to CASGPGTVTVANEKLFF. Looking up the rest from reference TRBV7-2 and TRBJ1-4 gives the full variable domain: GAGVSQSPSNKVTEKGKDVELRCDPISGHTALYWYRQSLGQGLEFLIYFQGNSAPDKSGLPSDRFSAERTGGSVSTLTIQRTQQEDSAVYLCASGPGTVTVANEKLFFGSGTQLSVL.

The rearrangement joins TRBV5-6 to TRBJ2-7; no clear D gene. Trimming removed 4 bases at V and 3 bases at J, with 8 bases between. Germline V CDR1 and CDR2: SGHDT, YYEEEE. The CDR3 is 12 residues long. As DNA, the CDR3 is TGTGCCAGCAGCGCCAGCCGCTACGAGCAGTACTTC. Its translation is CASSASRYEQYF.

The chain has TRBV27 and TRBJ2-5, with 8 bases aligning to TRBD1. Germline values: CDR1 MNHEY, CDR2 SMNVEV (reference sequence). V shed 3 bases and J 1 base; nucleotides not matched to a gene: 4. The CDR3 sequence is 15 residues long. CDR3 amino acids: CASSFWTGSQETQYF. For the CDR3, the DNA is TGTGCCAGCAGTTTCTGGACAGGGAGCCAAGAGACCCAGTACTTC.

This chain joins TRBV5-1 and TRBJ2-1, with 7 bases identical to TRBD1. Looked up from germline, CDR1 is SGHRS and CDR2 is YFSETQ. J lost 3 bases, V lost 7 bases, and 7 bases had no gene match. The CDR3 length is 14 residues. CDR3 amino acids: CASETGANYNEQFF. For the CDR3, the DNA is TGCGCCAGCGAAACAGGGGCTAACTACAATGAGCAGTTCTTC.

CDR3 amino acids: CASSLEFGQGYEQYF. The CDR3 region has the DNA TGTGCCAGCAGCTTAGAGTTCGGACAGGGGTACGAGCAGTACTTC. The chain is built from TRBV11-1 and TRBJ2-7; 9 nucleotides line up with TRBD1. The CDR3 spans 15 residues. Germline trimming cut 1 base from V and 4 bases from J; bases unmatched to any gene: 5. Germline V gene data show CDR1 as SGHAT and CDR2 as FQDESV (reference sequence).

This clone was observed a few times. This chain connects TRBV4-2 to TRBJ2-1; 7 nucleotides line up with TRBD1. The junction had 7 bases not matched to a gene; V was cut back by 0 bases and J by 8 bases. Germline V CDR1 and CDR2: LGHNA, YNFKEQ. There are 15 residues in the CDR3. CDR3: CASSQETGRGHEQFF. The CDR3 bases are TGTGCCAGCAGCCAAGAGACAGGGAGAGGGCATGAGCAGTTCTTC.

This rearrangement joins TRBV5-1 to TRBJ2-1; the D gene is possibly TRBD1 (5 bases). V was pared by 4 bases and J by 5 bases, with 19 bases between. CDR3 length equals 16 residues. Germline CDR1 SGHRS, CDR2 YFSETQ. The DNA of the CDR3 is TGCGCCAGCAGCCAACCCAGGGTCCGCCGGGACAATGAGCAGTTCTTC. Amino acids: CASSQPRVRRDNEQFF.